The 27 T cell receptor beta chains in this list originate from one sample, sequenced in a study of Ad26.COV2.S vaccination and SARS-CoV-2 variants listed by TCRdb under 2021. The sample's treatment or condition label is to be understood as: 15 to 20 received Ad26.COV2.S at low or high dose, single or two shots; roughly five received placebo; per-sample allocation not given. For vaccine and placebo recipients, the sequenced repertoires came from samples collected on day 63 after the first injection. The library came from the immunoSEQ multiplex PCR assay. TCRdb obtained this table from immuneACCESS and retained in-frame rearrangements with V and J assigned. These tables miss some clones; where compared with another copy, unresolved V genes account for less than half of the shortfall, and the remainder is unexplained. Across this sample there are about 500,000 clones, with roughly nine tenths seen only once. Together, the top ten hold about 1.7% of the sample.

Sequenced material: peripheral blood, taken in a trial of Ad26.COV2.S vaccine versus placebo. These receptors originate from a person aged 18-65 years who received the Ad26.COV2.S COVID-19 vaccine or a placebo.

The chain couples TRBV29-1 to TRBJ2-2; 7 nucleotides line up with TRBD2. The J segment lost 1 base and the V segment lost 7 bases, leaving 3 bases of the junction unmatched. The CDR3 is 13 amino acids. Per germline, CDR1 SQVTM and CDR2 ANQGSEA. CDR3 sequence reads: CSAQRENTGELFF. CDR3 in DNA: TGCAGCGCACAGCGGGAGAACACCGGGGAGCTGTTTTTT.

A single count supports this clone. The genes are TRBV14 and TRBJ1-1; no definite D call. CDR3 length: 13 amino acids. Looked up from germline, CDR1 is SGHDN and CDR2 is FVKESK. V was cut by 1 base and J by 10 bases, with 13 bases left in between. For the CDR3, the DNA is TGTGCCAGCAGCCAAGCGGCCTCCCGGCGAGCTTTCTTT. Its translation: CASSQAASRRAFF.

The chain couples TRBV9 to TRBJ2-1, with a weak D call TRBD1 (6 bases). The V and J ends lost 0 bases and 9 bases respectively, with 16 bases between them. Germline V gives CDR1 SGDLS, CDR2 YYNGEE. The CDR3 covers 15 residues. The DNA of the CDR3 is TGTGCCAGCAGCGTAGCTACGGGGCAGGGGATTGAGCAGTTCTTC. This encodes CASSVATGQGIEQFF.

The J gene is TRBJ2-3, the V gene TRBV4-2; TRBD2 agrees at 9 bases. The junction had 12 bases not matched to a gene; V was cut back by 0 bases and J by 5 bases. CDR1 and CDR2 (germline): LGHNA, YNFKEQ. This CDR3 contains 18 residues. This CDR3 is CASSQDYFSGSMVDTQYF. The CDR3 DNA reads as TGTGCCAGCAGCCAAGATTATTTTAGCGGGAGTATGGTAGATACGCAGTATTTT.

The V gene is TRBV12-3 or TRBV12-4, the J gene TRBJ2-7, with D possibly TRBD1 on 5 matching bases. The CDR3 extends over 12 amino acids. V was trimmed by 8 bases and J by 0 bases, leaving 8 bases between them. CDR3 nucleotide sequence: TGTGCCAGCCAGGGCCCCTCCTACGAGCAGTACTTC. It encodes CASQGPSYEQYF.

The chain recombines TRBV29-1 with TRBJ2-7, with no clear D. Germline CDR1 reads SQVTM; CDR2 reads ANQGSEA. The CDR3 extends over 12 amino acids. Trimming pared 5 bases from V and 6 bases from J, leaving 14 bases between. CDR3 residues: CSVLSGSGEQYF. CDR3 nucleotide sequence: TGCAGCGTTCTAAGTGGATCGGGCGAGCAGTACTTC.

The chain recombines TRBV7-9 with TRBJ2-5; a weak D match, TRBD2 (6 bases). V was clipped by 3 bases and J by 2 bases, with 16 bases between them. Per the germline V gene, CDR1 is SEHNR and CDR2 is FQNEAQ (reference sequence). The CDR3 runs to 16 residues. CDR3 loop: CASSLRSGRIQETQYF. The DNA of the CDR3 is TGTGCCAGCAGCTTGAGAAGCGGGCGCATACAAGAGACCCAGTACTTC.

The chain carries TRBV16 and TRBJ2-5; D is unresolved. Trimming stripped 1 base from V and 2 bases from J, with 11 bases between. CDR1 is KGHSY, CDR2 FQNENV, per germline. There are 15 residues in the CDR3. The CDR3 DNA reads as TGTGCCAGCAGCCAATTTATTTCCGGTCAAGAGACCCAGTACTTC. It specifies CASSQFISGQETQYF.

The rearrangement joins TRBV10-3 to TRBJ2-2; maybe TRBD2 (7 bases). The CDR3 is made up of 18 amino acids. V dropped 0 bases and J dropped 5 bases, with 19 bases sitting between them. CDR1 is ENHRY and CDR2 is SYGVKD in the germline V gene. CDR3 residues: CAISESLLGGGYTGELFF. The CDR3 DNA follows: TGTGCCATCAGTGAGTCGCTATTGGGCGGGGGCTATACCGGGGAGCTGTTTTTT.

This chain links TRBV2 with TRBJ1-2; D is uncertain. There are 13 residues in the CDR3. Germline V gives CDR1 SNHLY, CDR2 FYNNEI. Trimming left V 4 bases short and J 4 bases short, with 10 bases between. The chain's CDR3 is CASSVRGIYGYTF. For the CDR3, the DNA is TGTGCCAGCAGTGTTCGAGGGATCTATGGCTACACCTTC.

The V call is TRBV9, the J call TRBJ2-3, with 8 bases lining up with TRBD2. V was clipped by 3 bases and J by 2 bases; unmatched bases: 11. The CDR3 runs 17 residues. Germline assignment: CDR1 SGDLS and CDR2 YYNGEE. CDR3 bases: TGTGCCAGCAGCGACCCCTTCCGGGGGGGCGTCACAGATACGCAGTATTTT. It encodes CASSDPFRGGVTDTQYF. The complete variable domain, with remaining parts taken from reference TRBV9 and TRBJ2-3, reads DSGVTQTPKHLITATGQRVTLRCSPRSGDLSVYWYQQSLDQGLQFLIQYYNGEERAKGNILERFSAQQFPDLHSELNLSSLELGDSALYFCASSDPFRGGVTDTQYFGPGTRLTVL.

This chain uses TRBV4-3 with TRBJ2-6, with D maybe TRBD2 (6 bases). The V end lost 8 bases, the J end lost 0 bases, and 14 bases lay between the germline ends. The CDR3 has 16 amino acids. Germline V CDR1 and CDR2: LGHNA, YSLEER. The CDR3, as DNA: TGCGCCAGCGGAGGGGCTAAAATCTCTGGGGCCAACGTCCTGACTTTC. Residues: CASGGAKISGANVLTF.

The CDR3 protein is CAWRDRVTEAFF. The CDR3 DNA reads TGTGCCTGGAGGGACAGGGTCACTGAAGCTTTCTTT. This chain connects TRBV30 to TRBJ1-1; 8 nucleotides match TRBD1. The CDR3 contains 12 residues. Germline trimming cut 3 bases from V and 4 bases from J; bases unmatched to any gene: 1. Germline V CDR1 and CDR2: GTSNPN, SVGIG (reference sequence).

The CDR3 region is CASSLGETVGETQYF. The CDR3 DNA reads TGTGCCAGCAGCTTAGGAGAAACAGTCGGGGAGACCCAGTACTTC. The chain uses TRBV7-9 and TRBJ2-5, with D uncertain. This CDR3 has 15 residues. Germline values: CDR1 SEHNR, CDR2 FQNEAQ (reference sequence). Between the trimmed V and J ends, which lost 1 base and 5 bases, there was a span of 14 bases.

The chain has TRBV18 and TRBJ2-5; 8 bases match TRBD1. With V trimmed by 2 bases and J by 5 bases, 10 bases remained unmatched. Germline V gene data show CDR1 as KGHSH and CDR2 as LQKENI. This CDR3 is built from 16 residues. CDR3 bases: TGTGCCAGCTCACCATCACGGACAGGGTCGGGGGAGACCCAGTACTTC. Encoded protein: CASSPSRTGSGETQYF.

This chain links TRBV5-5 with TRBJ1-5, with TRBD1 matching over 7 bases. V shed 4 bases and J 1 base; nucleotides not matched to a gene: 5. The CDR3 loop spans 15 amino acids. CDR1 SGHKS and CDR2 YYEKEE come from the germline V gene (reference sequence). CDR3 coding DNA: TGTGCCAGCAGCCAGGGGGGTACGAGCAATCAGCCCCAGCATTTT. Encoded protein: CASSQGGTSNQPQHF. Full variable domain (missing parts from reference TRBV5-5 and TRBJ1-5): DAGVTQSPTHLIKTRGQQVTLRCSPISGHKSVSWYQQVLGQGPQFIFQYYEKEERGRGNFPDRFSARQFPNYSSELNVNALLLGDSALYLCASSQGGTSNQPQHFGDGTRLSIL.

CDR3 coding DNA: TGTGCCTCAAAAGCGGACACCTACAATGAGCAGTTCTTC. Amino acid sequence: CASKADTYNEQFF. The chain couples TRBV2 to TRBJ2-1, with D perhaps TRBD1 or TRBD2 (5 bases each). Looked up from germline, CDR1 is SNHLY and CDR2 is FYNNEI. CDR3 length equals 13 residues. V dropped 11 bases and J dropped 2 bases, with 13 bases sitting between them. The complete variable domain, with remaining parts taken from reference TRBV2 and TRBJ2-1, reads EPEVTQTPSHQVTQMGQEVILRCVPISNHLYFYWYRQILGQKVEFLVSFYNNEISEKSEIFDDQFSVERPDGSNFTLKIRSTKLEDSAMYFCASKADTYNEQFFGPGTRLTVL.

The chain has TRBV6-6 and TRBJ2-5; possibly TRBD1 for D (5 bases). The ends were cut back, 2 bases at V and 2 bases at J, with 12 bases in the middle. CDR3 length: 15 amino acids. Germline assignment: CDR1 MNHNY and CDR2 SVGAGI (reference sequence). The CDR3 DNA follows: TGTGCCAGCAGTTACAGTCCGCGACAGCAAGAGACCCAGTACTTC. This translates into CASSYSPRQQETQYF.

The chain uses TRBV30 and TRBJ1-3, with 8 nucleotides matching TRBD1. The germline CDR1 and CDR2 sequences are GTSNPN and SVGIG (reference sequence). The CDR3 runs to 17 residues. With 3 bases clipped from V and 1 base from J, the junction kept 11 bases outside the gene matches. The CDR3 reads CAWRTGADPSSGNTIYF. The CDR3 DNA sequence: TGTGCCTGGAGGACAGGGGCTGACCCGAGTTCTGGAAACACCATATATTTT.

The chain employs TRBV5-4 and TRBJ2-2; no reliable D call. Germline loops: CDR1 SGHNT, CDR2 YYREEE (reference sequence). The CDR3 has 13 residues. V dropped 0 bases and J dropped 7 bases, with 7 bases sitting between them. The DNA of the CDR3 is TGTGCCAGCAGCTTGGGGGGTTACGGGGAGCTGTTTTTT. Amino acids: CASSLGGYGELFF.

The chain uses TRBV20-1 and TRBJ1-1, with D unclear. The CDR3 contains 10 residues. Trimming took 4 bases from V and 8 from J, leaving 8 bases between them. Germline V lookup: CDR1 DFQATT, CDR2 SNEGSKA (reference sequence). The CDR3 sequence is CSAMREEAFF. CDR3 bases: TGCAGTGCTATGAGGGAGGAAGCTTTCTTT.

The chain combines TRBV18 with TRBJ2-2, with unresolved D. This CDR3 has 16 amino acids. The V end was cut by 0 bases, the J end by 0 bases, with 8 bases between. The germline V gene has CDR1 KGHSH and CDR2 LQKENI. The CDR3 sequence: CASSPPSRTNTGELFF. Written as DNA, the CDR3 is TGTGCCAGCTCACCACCGTCTAGAACGAACACCGGGGAGCTGTTTTTT.

This rearrangement joins TRBV28 to TRBJ2-7; no definite D call. V was pared by 4 bases and J by 5 bases, with 15 bases between. This CDR3 has 14 amino acids. CDR1 and CDR2 from the germline V gene are MDHEN and SYDVKM. CDR3 bases: TGTGCCAGCAGTTGGTCCGCTAGAACCCACGAGCAGTACTTC. It specifies CASSWSARTHEQYF.

The J gene is TRBJ2-1, the V gene TRBV12-3 or TRBV12-4; a possible D gene is TRBD2 (6 bases). This CDR3 comprises 13 residues. V was clipped by 10 bases and J by 4 bases, with 14 bases between them. CDR3 DNA sequence: TGTGCCACCCGGGAGAGTGAGTACAATGAGCAGTTCTTC. Its translation is CATRESEYNEQFF.

This chain uses TRBV3-1 (or the pseudogene TRBV3-2) with TRBJ1-2, with a possible D match to TRBD1 (6 bases). The germline V gene has CDR1 LGHDT and CDR2 YNNKEL (reference sequence). With 5 bases removed from V and 2 bases from J, the gap between germline ends came to 9 bases. This CDR3 region has 13 residues. CDR3 amino acids: CASSYGTNYGYTF. The CDR3 nucleotides are TGTGCCAGCAGCTACGGGACAAACTATGGCTACACCTTC.

The chain employs TRBV9 and TRBJ2-1; possibly TRBD2 for D (6 bases). The CDR3 totals 15 residues. The V end lost 1 base, the J end lost 3 bases, and 11 bases lay between the germline ends. Germline V gene sequence: CDR1 SGDLS, CDR2 YYNGEE. The CDR3 DNA reads TGTGCCAGCAGCGTATTTCCTAGCGACTACAATGAGCAGTTCTTC. This sequence encodes CASSVFPSDYNEQFF.

The chain uses TRBV2 and TRBJ1-6; TRBD1 matches 9 bases. With V trimmed by 9 bases and J by 11 bases, 11 bases remained unmatched. The length of the CDR3 is 14 residues. CDR1 SNHLY and CDR2 FYNNEI come from the germline V gene. The CDR3 sequence is CARTGTGPGAPLHF. CDR3 coding DNA: TGTGCCAGAACCGGGACAGGGCCAGGGGCACCCCTCCACTTT.